This T cell receptor (beta chain) comes out of a study of human CD8 memory T cell subsets. Scientists made TCR beta libraries using UMI-labeled 5' RACE. TCRdb derives one entry per CDR3 protein from the 5' RACE reads, leaving out DNA. This repertoire includes about 17,000 distinct CDR3 sequences. On this clonotype itself: The antigen remains unidentified.

Buffy coats of healthy donors supplied the PBMC. Findings and caveats of the study: Stem-like memory T cells and precursor exhausted T cells had repertoires that overlapped very little.

The CDR3 extends over 16 amino acids. The germline gives CDR1 SGHAT, CDR2 FQNNGV. The sequenced sample consisted of CD8+ T cells from PBMCs. This sequence was found in a human donor in good health. The chain employs TRBV11-2 and TRBJ2-3; TCRdb gives TRBD1 as the D gene, but with no DNA this cannot be confirmed. The CDR3 loop is CASSLGQGAPGDTQYF.